The T cell receptor beta chain described here comes from a study of cytomegalovirus exposure and HLA in healthy donors (dated by TCRdb to the late 2010s). General notes on the study: The 666 repertoires of the first cohort and the 120 validation repertoires were produced on the same platform, according to a later analysis. The study was designed to test whether signatures of past pathogen exposure could be identified by cataloging public T cell receptors. Besides the first cohort of 666 subjects, a separate validation cohort made up of over 100 different subjects was used. To predict cytomegalovirus infection status, the study combined high-throughput TCR immunosequencing, statistical association of individual TCRs with disease status, and machine learning.

The CDR3 runs 13 amino acids, cysteine and phenylalanine included. Only the CDR3 portion is preserved as DNA: 39 bases, with reading frame beginning at the first base. The trim is 8 bases for V and 3 bases for J, with a gap of 14 bases between the germline ends. From the germline V gene, CDR1 is MNHEY and CDR2 is SVGAGI. A word on this clone: It lacks a known antigen. Base-call qualities are not available, and no considerably larger clone is one nucleotide away.

Overall study results and their limits: Subsequent analysis determined that TCRs grouped into clusters in the first cohort also showed a tendency toward co-occurrence across the 130 or so validation repertoires, and roughly 94% of cluster scores exceeded 0. The study listed 150 to 200 TCR beta chains as associated with cytomegalovirus. The validation cohort had no HLA typing available for a later analysis, so co-occurrence within that cohort was assessed over all 120 or so repertoires. In vitro tests confirmed that a few of the cytomegalovirus-associated TCR beta chains recognize cytomegalovirus antigens. While some public TCRs were present in many individuals, most TCR sequences turned up only very rarely across donors. The classifier was reported to diagnose cytomegalovirus status with high specificity and sensitivity in both the original cohort and the validation cohort. It was suggested by the authors that the approach could potentially be generalized to other disease states and immunological phenotypes.

Separate from the approximately 670-subject first cohort, the validation cohort of roughly 130 subjects was the group to which the donors belonged. Library prep was done by the immunoSEQ multiplex PCR assay. The original methods were these. To diagnose cytomegalovirus status from the catalog of TCR beta chain sequences, a statistical classification framework was built. Held by TCRdb, this immuneACCESS table contains in-frame sequences only and omits some clones. Under half of the omission traces to an unresolved V gene where checked; the cause of the rest is unknown. Clone size and the V and J calls come from that table; the DNA yielded D and trimming. A total of under 200,000 clones appear in this sample, about 88% of them only once. The ten largest clonotypes hold around 2.3% of the sample.

Rearrangement joined TRBV6-5 to TRBJ2-7, with the D gene uncertain. Sample: PBMCs. The source of this sequence is a woman aged 18-29 years in good health and CMV-seronegative. The DNA sequence follows: TGTGCCAGCGCCCCGACAAGATTCTACGAGCAGTACTTC. Its product reads: CASAPTRFYEQYF.